These 27 T cell receptor beta chains share one sample of origin, sequenced in a study of PD-1 blockade in mismatch repair-deficient tumors. The assay was immunoSEQ multiplex PCR, and TCRdb's table has in-frame clones only and misses some. The sample lists tens of thousands of clones, around 73% occurring once. Sequenced material: peripheral blood, taken 4 weeks after starting pembrolizumab. The receptors here all came from an adult with mismatch repair-deficient cancer.

This chain joins TRBV7-3 and TRBJ2-3; 8 positions match TRBD2. Germline V gene sequence: CDR1 SGHTA, CDR2 FQGTGA. This CDR3 spans 16 amino acids. Trimming took 2 bases from V and 4 from J; bases not matched to a gene: 8. The CDR3 is CASSLASGLAPDTQYF. DNA for the CDR3: TGTGCCAGCAGCTTAGCTAGCGGGCTCGCCCCAGATACGCAGTATTTT.

This chain connects TRBV7-8 to TRBJ2-7, with D possibly being TRBD2 (6 bases). This CDR3 spans 13 amino acids. The germline V gene encodes CDR1 SGHVS and CDR2 FQNEAQ. Trimming pared 5 bases from V and 5 bases from J, leaving 13 bases between. The CDR3, as DNA: TGTGCCAGCAGCCCTCGGGGGTTCGACGAGCAGTACTTC. This sequence encodes CASSPRGFDEQYF.

A few counts support this clone. CDR3 nucleotides: TGTGCCAGCAGTCGGGACAACCAAGAGACCCAGTACTTC. Protein: CASSRDNQETQYF. The genes are TRBV27 and TRBJ2-5, with D perhaps matching TRBD1 (6 bases). V was cut by 5 bases and J by 0 bases, with 7 bases left in between. The germline V gene encodes CDR1 MNHEY and CDR2 SMNVEV (reference sequence). This CDR3 has 13 residues.

The rearrangement links TRBV5-1 to TRBJ2-1; D is perhaps TRBD2 (5 bases). The CDR3 contains 16 residues. Trimming left V 3 bases short and J 0 bases short, with 13 bases between. Germline CDR1 SGHRS, CDR2 YFSETQ. This CDR3 is CASSSSISGSYNEQFF. CDR3 nucleotide sequence: TGCGCCAGCAGCTCGTCCATCAGCGGCTCCTACAATGAGCAGTTCTTC.

This clone showed up just a few times. J is TRBJ1-2 and V is TRBV4-1, with 7 bases lining up with TRBD1. J gave up 10 bases and V 0 bases, and 5 bases lay outside the gene matches. Per the germline V gene, CDR1 is MGHRA and CDR2 is YSYEKL. The CDR3 length is 13 residues. The CDR3 loop is CASSQEGQLPYTF. The DNA of the CDR3 is TGCGCCAGCAGCCAAGAGGGACAGCTACCCTACACCTTC.

This clone was counted once. The CDR3 DNA reads as TGTGCCAGCAGCCGTGGACAGGGAAGGGGGAACACTGAAGCTTTCTTT. This gives the protein CASSRGQGRGNTEAFF. The V gene is TRBV5-4, the J gene TRBJ1-1; 8 bases line up with TRBD1. The V and J ends lost 4 bases and 1 base, in that order; junction bases with no gene match: 9. The CDR3 is 16 residues long. The germline V gene encodes CDR1 SGHNT and CDR2 YYREEE (reference sequence).

The chain employs TRBV10-2 and TRBJ1-5; weak D call: TRBD1 (6 bases). There are 14 residues in the CDR3. Trimming took 6 bases from V and 3 from J, leaving 12 bases between them. The V gene's germline CDR1 is WSHSY and CDR2 SAAADI. CDR3 DNA: TGCGCCAGCAGACAAGGGGGGAACAATCAGCCCCAGCATTTT. As protein: CASRQGGNNQPQHF.

This chain joins TRBV7-2 and TRBJ2-3; 11 nucleotides align to TRBD2. CDR3 length: 16 amino acids. Trimming at V came to 5 bases and at J to 2 bases, leaving 6 bases not matched to a gene. Per the germline V gene, CDR1 is SGHTA and CDR2 is FQGNSA. This CDR3 is CASSPRTSGYTDTQYF. The CDR3 DNA reads TGTGCCAGCAGCCCCCGGACTAGCGGGTACACAGATACGCAGTATTTT.

The rearrangement joins TRBV5-4 to TRBJ2-1; D possibly corresponds to TRBD2 (6 bases). From germline, CDR1 is SGHNT and CDR2 YYREEE (reference sequence). Trimming removed 2 bases at V and 5 bases at J, with 14 bases between. The CDR3 has 15 residues. The CDR3 coding sequence is TGTGCCAGCAGCTTAAGGAGGGAGACCCACAATGAGCAGTTCTTC. It is translated as CASSLRRETHNEQFF.

The rearrangement uses TRBV18 and TRBJ1-5; D gene unclear. The CDR3 has 16 amino acids. Germline loops: CDR1 KGHSH, CDR2 LQKENI. Trimming took off 5 bases at V and 2 bases at J, with 16 bases between the two ends. This CDR3 is CASSDLRGRGNQPQHF. DNA for the CDR3: TGTGCCAGCTCAGATCTCCGGGGAAGAGGCAATCAGCCCCAGCATTTT.

This clone was recorded only once. The genes are TRBV29-1 and TRBJ2-1, with 9 bases matching TRBD2. The germline CDR1 and CDR2 sequences are SQVTM and ANQGSEA. V was clipped by 7 bases and J by 8 bases; unmatched bases: 15. This CDR3 spans 15 amino acids. For the CDR3, the DNA is TGCAGCGCCCCCCGGATTCTAGCGGGAAGGGATGAGCAGTTCTTC. This gives the protein CSAPRILAGRDEQFF.

This chain joins TRBV19 and TRBJ2-3; the D gene is possibly TRBD1 (5 bases). This CDR3 has 15 amino acids. Germline values: CDR1 LNHDA, CDR2 SQIVND (reference sequence). V was trimmed by 4 bases and J by 3 bases, leaving 14 bases between them. The CDR3 nucleotides read TGTGCCAGTAGTACTGGAAAGGGGTTGACAGATACGCAGTATTTT. Encoded protein: CASSTGKGLTDTQYF.

The rearrangement links TRBV5-6 to TRBJ2-1; TRBD1 aligns across 8 bases. The CDR3 runs to 14 residues. The V gene's germline CDR1 is SGHDT and CDR2 YYEEEE. Germline trimming cut 1 base from V and 8 bases from J; bases unmatched to any gene: 5. As DNA, the CDR3 is TGTGCCAGCAGCTTGCCGGCAGGGGGCGATGAGCAGTTCTTC. Translating gives CASSLPAGGDEQFF.

The chain uses TRBV29-1 and TRBJ2-3, with D uncertain. CDR3 size: 13 residues. The V gene's germline CDR1 is SQVTM and CDR2 ANQGSEA. The CDR3 sequence: CSILIPGTDTQYF. CDR3 sequence (DNA): TGCAGTATATTGATTCCGGGCACAGATACGCAGTATTTT.

This chain links TRBV19 with TRBJ2-7; no reliable D call. With 0 bases removed from V and 0 bases from J, the gap between germline ends came to 9 bases. Germline CDR1 reads LNHDA; CDR2 reads SQIVND (reference sequence). The CDR3 has 15 residues. The CDR3 nucleotides read TGTGCCAGTAGTATAGATGTCTGGAACTCCTACGAGCAGTACTTC. It translates to CASSIDVWNSYEQYF.

V gene TRBV7-2 combines with J gene TRBJ1-5, with D unclear. CDR3 length: 14 residues. Trimming shortened V by 6 bases and J by 4 bases, and 13 bases separated the two germline ends. Germline V gives CDR1 SGHTA, CDR2 FQGNSA. For the CDR3, the DNA is TGTGCCAGCAGAAAAGACGGTGGAAATCAGCCCCAGCATTTT. Amino acid sequence: CASRKDGGNQPQHF.

The chain uses TRBV30 and TRBJ1-1, with TRBD1 matching 10 bases. Trimming cost V 3 bases and J 11 bases; bases outside gene matches: 6. The CDR3 spans 12 residues. Germline CDR1 is GTSNPN and CDR2 is SVGIG (reference sequence). The CDR3 region is CAWSDRGLSAFF. CDR3 sequence (DNA): TGTGCCTGGAGCGACAGGGGGCTATCGGCTTTCTTT.

This clone was recorded once. This sequence joins TRBV7-6 and TRBJ2-6, with a possible D match to TRBD1 (6 bases). Trimming stripped 5 bases from V and 3 bases from J, with 11 bases between. CDR1 and CDR2 (germline): SGHVS, FNYEAQ. There are 15 residues in the CDR3. CDR3 sequence (DNA): TGTGCCAGCAGCACCACAGGGTATGGGGCCAACGTCCTGACTTTC. Protein product: CASSTTGYGANVLTF.

CDR3 bases: TGCAGCGAACTAGCGGGTTCTCCCCCCGCAGATACGCAGTATTTT. Encoded protein: CSELAGSPPADTQYF. V and J are TRBV29-1 and TRBJ2-3, with TRBD2 identical over 9 bases. Looked up from germline, CDR1 is SQVTM and CDR2 is ANQGSEA. Trimming at V came to 7 bases and at J to 4 bases, leaving 12 bases not matched to a gene. CDR3 length: 15 residues.

The CDR3 nucleotides read TGTGCCAGCAGCATAATCCGCCAAGAGACCCAGTACTTC. This translates into CASSIIRQETQYF. The J gene is TRBJ2-5, the V gene TRBV7-2; D remains ambiguous. The CDR3 totals 13 residues. Germline V CDR1 and CDR2: SGHTA, FQGNSA. V was pared by 5 bases and J by 1 base, with 8 bases between.

The V and J genes are TRBV6-6 and TRBJ1-4, with D maybe TRBD1 (6 bases). Germline lookup yields CDR1 MNHNY and CDR2 SVGAGI (reference sequence). Trimming stripped 7 bases from V and 7 bases from J, with 16 bases between. The CDR3 extends over 14 amino acids. The CDR3 coding sequence is TGTGCCAGCACTCAGGGGTATCGCGGTGAAAAACTGTTTTTT. Protein: CASTQGYRGEKLFF.

This chain links TRBV4-3 with TRBJ1-1; the D is unclear. The germline V gene encodes CDR1 LGHNA and CDR2 YSLEER. This CDR3 contains 12 residues. Trimming took off 3 bases at V and 7 bases at J, with 9 bases between the two ends. The CDR3 DNA follows: TGCGCCAGCAGCCATCCTGGAGTTGAAGCTTTCTTT. It is translated as CASSHPGVEAFF.

V is TRBV6-1 and J is TRBJ2-5, with D possibly matching TRBD2 (6 bases). Trimming took off 1 base at V and 1 base at J, with 10 bases between the two ends. Germline CDR1 is MNHNS and CDR2 is SASEGT. The CDR3 is 15 residues long. This CDR3 is CASSEGAGIQETQYF. The CDR3 DNA follows: TGTGCCAGCAGTGAAGGGGCGGGGATCCAAGAGACCCAGTACTTC.

The chain links TRBV18 to TRBJ2-7; 10 bases are a match to TRBD2. Germline V CDR1 and CDR2: KGHSH, LQKENI. V was clipped by 6 bases and J by 0 bases; unmatched bases: 2. CDR3 length: 14 residues. The CDR3 loop reads CASSPSGGSYEQYF. The CDR3 DNA reads TGTGCCAGCTCCCCTAGCGGGGGCTCCTACGAGCAGTACTTC.

V gene TRBV7-3 combines with J gene TRBJ2-3; a weak D match, TRBD1 (6 bases). V was trimmed by 6 bases and J by 4 bases, leaving 17 bases between them. The CDR3 covers 15 residues. Germline values: CDR1 SGHTA, CDR2 FQGTGA. The CDR3 sequence is CASSLLQGDADTQYF. In nucleotides, the CDR3 is TGTGCCAGCAGTTTACTACAGGGAGACGCAGATACGCAGTATTTT.

This clone was recorded a few times. The V and J genes are TRBV2 and TRBJ1-4, with TRBD1 identical over 9 bases. V gave up 1 base and J gave up 7 bases; unmatched junction bases: 4. Germline V gene data show CDR1 as SNHLY and CDR2 as FYNNEI. This CDR3 has 15 residues. CDR3 in DNA: TGTGCCAGCAGTGAAGAACAGGGGGCGCGTGAAAAACTGTTTTTT. It encodes CASSEEQGAREKLFF.

The CDR3 nucleotides read TGTGCCAGCAGCTTTACAGGGGGGACTAATGAAAAACTGTTTTTT. It specifies CASSFTGGTNEKLFF. The J gene is TRBJ1-4, the V gene TRBV7-2; TRBD1 agrees at 8 bases. The trim removed 3 bases at V and 2 bases at J, leaving 2 bases unmatched. Germline assignment: CDR1 SGHTA and CDR2 FQGNSA. The CDR3 length is 15 residues.